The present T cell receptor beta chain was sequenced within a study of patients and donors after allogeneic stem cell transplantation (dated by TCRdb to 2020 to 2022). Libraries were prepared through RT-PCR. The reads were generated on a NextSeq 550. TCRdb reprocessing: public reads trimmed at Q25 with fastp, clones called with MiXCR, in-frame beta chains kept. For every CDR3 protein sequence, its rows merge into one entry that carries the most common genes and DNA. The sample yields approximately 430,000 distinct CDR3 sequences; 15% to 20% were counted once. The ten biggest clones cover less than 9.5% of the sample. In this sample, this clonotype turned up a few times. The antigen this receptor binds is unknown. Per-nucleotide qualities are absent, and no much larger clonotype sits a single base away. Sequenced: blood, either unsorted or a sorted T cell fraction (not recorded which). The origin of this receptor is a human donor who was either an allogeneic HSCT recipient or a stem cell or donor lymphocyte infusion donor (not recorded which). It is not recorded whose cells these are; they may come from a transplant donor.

The sequenced DNA: TGTGCCAGCAGCGTATTCGGACAGGAGAGTCTCTCTGGAAACACCATATATTTT. Protein translation: CASSVFGQESLSGNTIYF. The chain was built from TRBV9 and TRBJ1-3; 7 middle bases align to TRBD1. V is pruned by 1 base and J by 0 bases, leaving 10 bases of the junction without a gene match. The CDR3 covers 18 residues, taking in both the cysteine and the phenylalanine. The kept DNA is CDR3 alone, 54 bases in frame from the first base. The germline V gene yields SGDLS for CDR1 and YYNGEE for CDR2.